The clone carrying this TCR beta chain was detected once. Its specificity is not known. The sample belongs to a study of CD8+CD57+ T cells in acquired aplastic anemia. Study findings and constraints: Common to patients and controls were approximately 30 CD8+ CDR3 sequences.

The CDR3 runs to 11 residues. Trimming left V 4 bases short and J 2 bases short, with 3 bases between. The germline CDR1 and CDR2 sequences are SGHKS and YYEKEE (reference sequence). The TCR beta profiling, which covered VDJ combination and CDR3 sequence, was carried out using genomic DNA as the template. One entry per CDR3 protein results from TCRdb running MiXCR on the reads. In the table there are fewer than 300,000 distinct CDR3 sequences, roughly 82% of which are singletons. Patients selected for sequencing had displayed CD8+CD57+ cell expansion by flow cytometry. The patients all had a severe acquired aplastic anemia diagnosis.

The rearrangement links TRBV5-5 to TRBJ2-5; no firm D call. The clonotype was recovered from a human donor with aplastic anemia. Sequencing input: sorted CD4+, CD8+, or CD8+CD57+ T cells (not recorded which) from PBMCs. The CDR3 coding sequence is TGTGCCAGCAGCAAGCAAGAGACCCAGTACTTC. Amino acids: CASSKQETQYF.